This is a list of T cell receptor beta chains from one sample in a study of quantifying T cell responses using KT2 cells. MiXCR, run by TCRdb on the UMI-ligation and nested PCR reads, gives a single entry per CDR3 protein. Of roughly 38,000 distinct CDR3 sequences detected, 15% to 20% appear once; the ten largest clones hold 40% to 55%. Sample: PBMCs spiked with cells of the T cell clone KT2. The receptors derive from a human donor. CDR3s leave out the opening cysteine and the closing phenylalanine or tryptophan. The order of the fields is clone size, V gene, CDR3 protein. Size tells how often a clone was seen (once, few, many) or the class of an expanded clone, and some rows leave it out.

many TRBV7-8 ASSYRDEQF
few TRBV20-1 SADRQGVTDTQY
many TRBV25-1 ASSEGMNEQF
few TRBV3-1 ASSQEGVVGVYGYT
- TRBV15 ATSPRDLYNSPLH
- TRBV7-9 ASSLETTEAF
- TRBV20-1 SASEGLAGGPTSTDTQY
few TRBV11-2 ASSPWDRRNEKLF
few TRBV9 ASSVAYDFGGKYSGYT
few TRBV27 ASSRLNREQPQH
- TRBV12-3/TRBV12-4 ASRSGVDTEAF
few TRBV3-1 ASSSGAGLATPGELF
few TRBV12-3/TRBV12-4 ASSLGPDQRGSYEQY
- TRBV27 ASSLTPFNEQF
- TRBV6-2/TRBV6-3 ASSYLGGSSYEQY
- TRBV12-3/TRBV12-4 ASMGQMGEKLF
few TRBV20-1 SARDPRAAYEQY
- TRBV20-1 SARGRQGTQY
- TRBV12-3/TRBV12-4 ASSENVAGRHYEQY
- TRBV20-1 SAPIPGVVGDEQF
many TRBV6-5 ASRLQAPRLSNSGELF
- TRBV7-8 ASSPPGAYNEQF
- TRBV2 ASSDRGLKNQPQH
few TRBV28 ASSPWYRDSRSYEQY
medium-sized TRBV2 ASRAVSSTDTQY
few TRBV24-1 ATSGLASNEQF
- TRBV4-2 ASSPFFTGQQNTGELF
many TRBV6-4 ASSTSENTEAF
- TRBV5-6 ASSFLGGNTGELF
many TRBV19 ASSRSGGTTNEQF
- TRBV20-1 SAKGWDDYGYT
few TRBV28 ASSPRASYEQY
few TRBV3-1 ASSHGGSFEQY
few TRBV7-9 ASSPRRTESNTEAF
few TRBV7-8 ASSPATYNEKLF
few TRBV12-3/TRBV12-4 ASSFGVGLAGHEQY
medium-sized TRBV4-3 ASSQEGIYNSPLH
few TRBV7-9 ASSSNDREAF
few TRBV25-1 ASSELRGGQDTQY
- TRBV14 ASSQGAWQY
few TRBV4-1 ASSQVGRGRADTQY
few TRBV19 ASSISRVQPQH
once TRBV3-1 ASSLGLAEITGELF
- TRBV20-1 SARDFRQDGTEAF
few TRBV9 ATQGGATDTQY
few TRBV20-1 SARGRPRASGRDYEQY
- TRBV6-2/TRBV6-3 ASSPRTVTGYT
few TRBV12-3/TRBV12-4 ASSPGTSNPDTQY
- TRBV27 ASSLGRTNSPLH
few TRBV6-5 ASSYRQGYTGNTIY